This T cell receptor (beta chain) was profiled in a study of graft-versus-host responses after intestinal transplantation. Germline-derived CDR1 and CDR2 are LNHDA and SQIVND (reference sequence). V lost 11 bases and J lost 5, with 20 bases in between. This CDR3 comprises 14 residues. Worth noting for this clone: Antigen: not known.

Here immunoSEQ multiplex PCR was the method, and the copy in TCRdb shows in-frame clones only, minus some. This sample yields tens of thousands of clones, of which around 80% are seen a single time; 0.7% belongs to the top ten. The TCR originated in a human donor who received an intestinal transplant. The chain couples TRBV19 to TRBJ2-3; D unclear. The material sequenced was unstimulated CD4+ T cells sorted from spleen or lymph node cells, taken before intestinal transplant. The CDR3 region has the DNA TGTGCCTGCGAACACATGGCAGAGAAAGATACGCAGTATTTT. Translating gives CACEHMAEKDTQYF. The full variable domain, completed using reference TRBV19 and TRBJ2-3, is DGGITQSPKYLFRKEGQNVTLSCEQNLNHDAMYWYRQDPGQGLRLIYYSQIVNDFQKGDIAEGYSVSREKKESFPLTVTSAQKNPTAFYLCACEHMAEKDTQYFGPGTRLTVL.